This T cell receptor (beta chain) was identified during a study of T cell responses to AZD1222 COVID-19 vaccine. General study results and limits: Reportedly, close to half of spike-specific TCRs are directed against unmutated variant regions.

This clone was recorded once. The antigen remains unidentified. TCRdb keeps only in-frame clones here, not all; method: immunoSEQ multiplex PCR. The table includes about 130,000 clones, 80% to 95% detected once. Germline CDR1 SGHRS, CDR2 YFSETQ. Losses at the gene ends were 2 bases for V and 5 bases for J; bases not matched to a gene: 8. CDR3 length equals 15 residues. The sequence was obtained from an adult in good health. This specimen was peripheral blood, taken on day 0 of MenACWY control vaccination. This chain joins TRBV5-1 and TRBJ2-5; 8 nucleotides line up with TRBD2. The CDR3 protein is CASSFLSGSGETQYF. The CDR3 bases are TGCGCCAGCAGCTTCCTGAGCGGGAGTGGGGAGACCCAGTACTTC.